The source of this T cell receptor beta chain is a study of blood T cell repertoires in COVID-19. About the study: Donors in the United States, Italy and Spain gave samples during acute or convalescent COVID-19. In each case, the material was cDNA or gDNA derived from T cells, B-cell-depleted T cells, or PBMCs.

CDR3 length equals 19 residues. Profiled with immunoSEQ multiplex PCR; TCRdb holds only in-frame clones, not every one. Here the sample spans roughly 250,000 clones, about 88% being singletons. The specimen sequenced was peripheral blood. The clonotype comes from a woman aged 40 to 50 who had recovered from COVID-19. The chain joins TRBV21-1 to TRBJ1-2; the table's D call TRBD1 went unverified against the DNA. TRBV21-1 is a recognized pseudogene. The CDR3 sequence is CASSKEEMGRVQSNYGYTF. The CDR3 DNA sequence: TGTGCCAGCAGCAAAGAGGAGATGGGCAGGGTCCAATCTAACTATGGCTACACCTTC.